This T cell receptor beta chain derives from a study of CD8 T cells in ankylosing spondylitis. Findings of the study overall: There were earlier reports of some motif variants in reactive arthritis synovial fluid and blood. There was reportedly significant enrichment of clones that were disease-linked in matched ankylosing spondylitis synovial fluid.

The V and J ends lost 7 bases and 6 bases, in that order; junction bases with no gene match: 9. CDR3 size: 15 residues. A single record per CDR3 protein comes from TCRdb applying MiXCR to the 5' RACE reads. The sample holds 350,000 to 450,000 distinct CDR3 sequences, roughly 20% seen once. This clonotype was counted a few times. Its antigen is undetermined. The sample consisted of blood, either unsorted or a sorted T cell fraction (not recorded which). The chain combines TRBV12-3 or TRBV12-4 with TRBJ2-3, with 11 bases that match TRBD1. The clonotype originates from a male donor with ankylosing spondylitis or in good health (not recorded which). CDR3 residues: CASIPGTGGVDTQYF. The CDR3 DNA sequence: TGTGCCAGCATCCCCGGGACAGGGGGAGTGGATACGCAGTATTTT.